A selection of T cell receptor beta chains follows, all from one sample in a study of CD8 T cells in Susac syndrome. From the immunoSEQ multiplex PCR reads, TCRdb called clonotypes with MiXCR, one entry per CDR3 protein. The sample yields around 170,000 distinct CDR3 sequences, approximately 96% seen once. The sequenced material came from CD4+ T cells from PBMCs. These receptors all come from a human donor with Susac syndrome. Both conserved end residues are part of each CDR3. The D gene is left open where the match is weak. Size values are once, few and many counts, or a class for expanded clones, and some rows have none.

.,TRBV13,.,TRBJ1-1,TGTGCCAGCAGGAGGACCGAGAACACTGAAGCTTTCTTT,CASRRTENTEAFF
.,TRBV10-3,.,TRBJ2-5,TGTGCCATCAGTGAGGATGGGACCCAGTACTTC,CAISEDGTQYF
.,TRBV30,.,TRBJ1-3,TGTGCCTGGACTACGTCTGGAAACACCATATATTTT,CAWTTSGNTIYF
.,TRBV12-3/TRBV12-4,.,TRBJ2-7,TGTGCCAGCAAGGAGTACGGAACCTACGAGCAGTACTTC,CASKEYGTYEQYF
.,TRBV7-2,TRBD1,TRBJ2-6,TGTGCCAGCAGCCCGCGGTTGGGACAGAGCTCTGGGGCCAACGTCCTGACTTTC,CASSPRLGQSSGANVLTF
.,TRBV20-1,.,TRBJ1-1,TGCAGTGCTATTCGAGTAGGCGCATCTGAAGCTTTCTTT,CSAIRVGASEAFF
.,TRBV9,.,TRBJ1-5,TGTGCCAGCAGCGTAGGAGACGTCGGGCAGCCCCAGCATTTT,CASSVGDVGQPQHF
.,TRBV25-1,.,TRBJ1-1,TGTGCCAGCAGTAAATCCGGCCCGTTCAACACGAATGCTGCTTTCTTT,CASSKSGPFNTNAAFF
.,TRBV5-4,.,TRBJ1-2,TGTGCCAGCAGCTTGCCTAACACCGGGAATTTCTATGGCTACACCTTC,CASSLPNTGNFYGYTF
.,TRBV7-9,.,TRBJ2-2,TGTGCCAGCAGCTTCGGGGTCAACACCGGGGAGCTGTTTTTT,CASSFGVNTGELFF
.,TRBV30,.,TRBJ1-1,TGTGCCTGGAGTGTAATCCAGCTGAACACTGAAGCTTTCTTT,CAWSVIQLNTEAFF
once,TRBV25-1,.,TRBJ1-2,TGTGCCAGCAGTGACGGGCGGGTCTCTAACTATGGCTACACCTTC,CASSDGRVSNYGYTF
.,TRBV5-4,TRBD1,TRBJ2-5,TGTGCCAGCAGCTTGGGGCGGACGACAGGGGGTGGGGAGACCCAGTACTTC,CASSLGRTTGGGETQYF
once,TRBV9,.,TRBJ1-5,TGTGCCAGCAGCGCAAGGGGCGGTCAGCCCCAGCATTTT,CASSARGGQPQHF
.,TRBV20-1,.,TRBJ1-2,TGCAGTGCTAGAGGGGGCAGGGCGAACTATGGCTACACCTTC,CSARGGRANYGYTF
.,TRBV14,.,TRBJ2-5,TGTGCCAGCAGCCAAGATTTATCGGGGACCCAGTACTTC,CASSQDLSGTQYF
.,TRBV10-3,.,TRBJ2-2,TGTGCCATCAGTGAGGGGGAGGTGAACACCGGGGAGCTGTTTTTT,CAISEGEVNTGELFF
.,TRBV12-3/TRBV12-4,.,TRBJ2-1,TGTGCCAGCGTAAGTTGGTCGAATGAGCAGTTCTTC,CASVSWSNEQFF
.,TRBV7-9,.,TRBJ2-7,TGTGCCAGCAGCTTAGTATCTAGCGAGCAGTACTTC,CASSLVSSEQYF
.,TRBV7-3,.,TRBJ2-2,TGTGCCAGCAGCTTTTCAACCGGGGGAAAAGGGACCGGGGAGCTGTTTTTT,CASSFSTGGKGTGELFF
.,TRBV29-1,.,TRBJ2-1,TGCAGCGTTGTTCGAGCATATGAGCAGTTCTTC,CSVVRAYEQFF
.,TRBV19,TRBD1,TRBJ2-2,TGTGCCAGTATTAACAGGGGCGGCACCGGGGAGCTGTTTTTT,CASINRGGTGELFF
.,TRBV20-1,.,TRBJ2-3,TGCAGCGCTACTGAAAACCCAGCGGCCACAGATACGCAGTATTTT,CSATENPAATDTQYF
.,TRBV11-2,TRBD1,TRBJ1-2,TGTGCCAGCAGCTTAGTCTTGGGACAGGGTCATGGCTACACCTTC,CASSLVLGQGHGYTF
.,TRBV29-1,.,TRBJ2-3,TGCAGCGCCAAGGGGACCCAGATGACGCAGTATTTT,CSAKGTQMTQYF
once,TRBV15,TRBD2,TRBJ2-1,TGTGCCACCAGCAGAGATCTTAGCGGGGGGGGCAATGAGCAGTTCTTC,CATSRDLSGGGNEQFF
.,TRBV5-1,.,TRBJ2-7,TGCGCCAGCAGCTTGGAATATACAGGGGAGCAGTACTTC,CASSLEYTGEQYF
.,TRBV6-5,.,TRBJ2-2,TGTGCCAGCAGTTACGGGCCAGGGACGAACACCGGGGAGCTGTTTTTT,CASSYGPGTNTGELFF
.,TRBV18,TRBD2,TRBJ2-5,TGTGCCAGCTCACCCAGCGGGGATAAAGAGACCCAGTACTTC,CASSPSGDKETQYF
.,TRBV29-1,.,TRBJ1-2,TGCAGCGTTGAATCAGGCTATGGCTACACCTTC,CSVESGYGYTF
.,TRBV7-2,.,TRBJ1-5,TGTGCCAGCAGCTTAGACGGAAATCAGCCCCAGCATTTT,CASSLDGNQPQHF
.,TRBV5-4,TRBD1,TRBJ2-5,TGTGCCAGCAGCTTGGCCCGCCAGGGGGAAGAGACCCAGTACTTC,CASSLARQGEETQYF